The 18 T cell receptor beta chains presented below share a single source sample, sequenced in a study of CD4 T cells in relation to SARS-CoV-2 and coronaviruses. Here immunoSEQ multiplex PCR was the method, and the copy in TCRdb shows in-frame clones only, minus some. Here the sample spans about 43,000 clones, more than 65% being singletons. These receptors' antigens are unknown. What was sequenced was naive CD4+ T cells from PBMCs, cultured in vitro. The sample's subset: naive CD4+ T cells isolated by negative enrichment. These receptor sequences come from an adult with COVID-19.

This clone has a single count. Written as DNA, the CDR3 is TGTGCCAGCAGCTCTAGTGAGACCCAGTACTTC. It encodes CASSSSETQYF. The chain combines TRBV7-2 with TRBJ2-5; D remains unclear. Per germline, CDR1 SGHTA and CDR2 FQGNSA. There are 11 residues in the CDR3. Trimming left V 4 bases short and J 5 bases short, with 5 bases between. Based on the CDR3 plus reference TRBV7-2 and TRBJ2-5, the full variable domain is GAGVSQSPSNKVTEKGKDVELRCDPISGHTALYWYRQSLGQGLEFLIYFQGNSAPDKSGLPSDRFSAERTGGSVSTLTIQRTQQEDSAVYLCASSSSETQYFGPGTRLLVL.

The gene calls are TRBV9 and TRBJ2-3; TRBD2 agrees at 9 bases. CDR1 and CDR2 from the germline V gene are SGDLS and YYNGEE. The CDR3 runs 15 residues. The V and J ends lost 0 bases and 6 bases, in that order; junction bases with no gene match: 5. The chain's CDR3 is CASSVVAGDRDTQYF. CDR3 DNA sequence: TGTGCCAGCAGCGTAGTAGCGGGGGACCGGGATACGCAGTATTTT.

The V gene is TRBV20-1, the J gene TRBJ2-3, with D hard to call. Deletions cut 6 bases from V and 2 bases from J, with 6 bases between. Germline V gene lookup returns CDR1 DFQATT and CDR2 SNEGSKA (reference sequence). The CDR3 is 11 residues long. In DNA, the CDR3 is TGCAGTGCGCTTTTCACAGATACGCAGTATTTT. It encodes CSALFTDTQYF.

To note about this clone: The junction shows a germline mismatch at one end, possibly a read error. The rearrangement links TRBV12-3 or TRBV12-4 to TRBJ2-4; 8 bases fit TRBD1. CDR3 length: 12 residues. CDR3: CASSSTDREDDF. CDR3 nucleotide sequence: TGTGCCAGCAGTTCCACGGACAGGGAGGACGACTTC.

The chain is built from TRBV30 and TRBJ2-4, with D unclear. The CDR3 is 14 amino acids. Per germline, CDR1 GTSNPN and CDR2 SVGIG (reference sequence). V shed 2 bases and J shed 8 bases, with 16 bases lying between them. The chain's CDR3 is CAWSPNPVTDIQYF. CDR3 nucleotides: TGTGCCTGGAGTCCAAACCCTGTGACGGACATTCAGTACTTC.

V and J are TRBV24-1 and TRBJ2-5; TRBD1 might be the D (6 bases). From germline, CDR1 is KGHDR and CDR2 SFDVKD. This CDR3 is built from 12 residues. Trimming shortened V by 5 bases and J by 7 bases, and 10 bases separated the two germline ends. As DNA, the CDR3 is TGTGCCACCAGTGTTCAGGGGTGGACCCAGTACTTC. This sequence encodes CATSVQGWTQYF.

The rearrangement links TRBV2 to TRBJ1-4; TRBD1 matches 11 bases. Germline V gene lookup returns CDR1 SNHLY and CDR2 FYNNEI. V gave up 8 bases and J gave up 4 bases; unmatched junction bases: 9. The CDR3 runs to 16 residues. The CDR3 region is CASLRDRGLVNEKLFF. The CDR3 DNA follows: TGTGCCAGCCTCCGGGACAGGGGGTTGGTTAATGAAAAACTGTTTTTT.

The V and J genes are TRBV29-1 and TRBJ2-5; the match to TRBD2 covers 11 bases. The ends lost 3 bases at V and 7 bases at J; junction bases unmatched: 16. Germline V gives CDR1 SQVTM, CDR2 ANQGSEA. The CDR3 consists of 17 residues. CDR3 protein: CSVEGLADGGGSGTQYF. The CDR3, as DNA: TGCAGCGTTGAGGGACTAGCGGATGGAGGGGGATCGGGGACCCAGTACTTC.

The CDR3 is CATLRTEGGNQPQHF. The CDR3 nucleotides read TGTGCCACCCTAAGGACCGAGGGGGGCAATCAGCCCCAGCATTTT. The chain combines TRBV24-1 with TRBJ1-5; D might be TRBD1 (6 bases). The germline V gene encodes CDR1 KGHDR and CDR2 SFDVKD. The CDR3 sequence is 15 residues long. V lost 9 bases and J 2 bases, leaving 16 bases between the germline ends.

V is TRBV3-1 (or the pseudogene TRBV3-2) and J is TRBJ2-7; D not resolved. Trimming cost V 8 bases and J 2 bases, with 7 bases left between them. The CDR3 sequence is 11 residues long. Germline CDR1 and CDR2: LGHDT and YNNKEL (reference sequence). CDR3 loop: CASSAPYEQYF. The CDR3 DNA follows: TGTGCCAGCTCAGCCCCCTACGAGCAGTACTTC.

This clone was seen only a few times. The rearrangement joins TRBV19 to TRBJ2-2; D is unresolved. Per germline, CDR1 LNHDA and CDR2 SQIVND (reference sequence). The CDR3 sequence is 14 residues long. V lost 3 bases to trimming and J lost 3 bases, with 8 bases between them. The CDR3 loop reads CASSMVAYTGELFF. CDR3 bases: TGTGCCAGTAGTATGGTCGCCTACACCGGGGAGCTGTTTTTT.

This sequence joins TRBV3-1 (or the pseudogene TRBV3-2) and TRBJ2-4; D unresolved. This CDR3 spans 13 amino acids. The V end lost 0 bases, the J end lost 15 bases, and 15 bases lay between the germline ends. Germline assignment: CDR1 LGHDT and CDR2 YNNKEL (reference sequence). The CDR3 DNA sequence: TGTGCCAGCAGCCAAGATAGTCGCCCCCGGCGGTACTTC. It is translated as CASSQDSRPRRYF.

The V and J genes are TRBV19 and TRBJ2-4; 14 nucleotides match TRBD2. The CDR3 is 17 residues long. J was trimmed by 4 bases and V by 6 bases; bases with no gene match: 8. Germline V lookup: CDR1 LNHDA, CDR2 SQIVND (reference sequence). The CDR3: CASSLIRTSGRKNIQYF. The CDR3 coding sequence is TGTGCCAGTAGCCTCATAAGGACTAGCGGGAGGAAAAACATTCAGTACTTC.

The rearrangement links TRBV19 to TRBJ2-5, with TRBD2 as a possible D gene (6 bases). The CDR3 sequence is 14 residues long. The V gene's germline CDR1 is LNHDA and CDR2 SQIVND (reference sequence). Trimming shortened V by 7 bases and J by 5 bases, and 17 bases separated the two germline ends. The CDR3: CASTGGRGRETQYF. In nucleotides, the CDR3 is TGTGCCAGTACCGGCGGCCGGGGGAGGGAGACCCAGTACTTC.

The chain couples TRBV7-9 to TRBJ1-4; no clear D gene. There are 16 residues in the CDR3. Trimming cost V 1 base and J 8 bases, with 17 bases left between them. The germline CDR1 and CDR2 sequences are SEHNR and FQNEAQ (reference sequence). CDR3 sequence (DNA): TGTGCCAGCAGCTTAGAATACCCTGTGTTGTTGGAAAAACTGTTTTTT. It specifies CASSLEYPVLLEKLFF. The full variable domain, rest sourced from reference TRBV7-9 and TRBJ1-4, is DTGVSQNPRHKITKRGQNVTFRCDPISEHNRLYWYRQTLGQGPEFLTYFQNEAQLEKSRLLSDRFSAERPKGSFSTLEIQRTEQGDSAMYLCASSLEYPVLLEKLFFGSGTQLSVL.

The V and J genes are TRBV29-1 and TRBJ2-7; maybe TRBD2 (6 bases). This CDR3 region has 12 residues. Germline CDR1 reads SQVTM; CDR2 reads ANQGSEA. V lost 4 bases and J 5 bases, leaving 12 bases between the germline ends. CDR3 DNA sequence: TGCAGCGTTGTTGCGACGGGGGACGAGCAGTACTTC. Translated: CSVVATGDEQYF.

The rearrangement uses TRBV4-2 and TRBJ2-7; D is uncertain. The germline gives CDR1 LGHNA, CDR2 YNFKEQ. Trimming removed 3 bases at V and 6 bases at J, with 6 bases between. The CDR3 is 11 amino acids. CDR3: CASSHQGEQYF. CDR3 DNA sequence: TGTGCCAGCAGCCATCAAGGCGAGCAGTACTTC.

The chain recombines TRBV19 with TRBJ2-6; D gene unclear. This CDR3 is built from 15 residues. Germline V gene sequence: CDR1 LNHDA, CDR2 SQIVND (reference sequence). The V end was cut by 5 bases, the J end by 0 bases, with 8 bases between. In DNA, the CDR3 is TGTGCCAGTAGTCGAGGAAGCTCTGGGGCCAACGTCCTGACTTTC. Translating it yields CASSRGSSGANVLTF. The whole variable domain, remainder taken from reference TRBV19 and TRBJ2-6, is DGGITQSPKYLFRKEGQNVTLSCEQNLNHDAMYWYRQDPGQGLRLIYYSQIVNDFQKGDIAEGYSVSREKKESFPLTVTSAQKNPTAFYLCASSRGSSGANVLTFGAGSRLTVL.